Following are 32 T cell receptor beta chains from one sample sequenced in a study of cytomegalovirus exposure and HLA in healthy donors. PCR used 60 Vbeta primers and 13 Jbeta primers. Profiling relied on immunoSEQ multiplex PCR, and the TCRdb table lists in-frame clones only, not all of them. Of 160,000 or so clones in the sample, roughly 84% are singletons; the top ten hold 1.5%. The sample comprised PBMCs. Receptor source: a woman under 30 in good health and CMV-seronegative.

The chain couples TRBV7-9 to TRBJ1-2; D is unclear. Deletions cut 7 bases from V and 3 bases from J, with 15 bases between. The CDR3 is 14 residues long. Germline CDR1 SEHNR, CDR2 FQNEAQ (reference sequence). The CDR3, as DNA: TGTGCCAGCACCCCGGGAAGTTTCGACTATGGCTACACCTTC. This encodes CASTPGSFDYGYTF.

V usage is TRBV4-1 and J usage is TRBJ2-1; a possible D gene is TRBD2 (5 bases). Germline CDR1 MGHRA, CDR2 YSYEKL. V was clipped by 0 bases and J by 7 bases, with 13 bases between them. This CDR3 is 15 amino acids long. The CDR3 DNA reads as TGCGCCAGCAGCCAAGATCCAGATTCGGGAAATGAGCAGTTCTTC. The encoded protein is CASSQDPDSGNEQFF.

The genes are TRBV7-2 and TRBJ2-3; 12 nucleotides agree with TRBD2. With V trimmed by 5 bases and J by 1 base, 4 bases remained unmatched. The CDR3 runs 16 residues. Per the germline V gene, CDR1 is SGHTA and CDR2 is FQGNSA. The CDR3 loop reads CASSQPSGGGTDTQYF. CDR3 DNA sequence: TGTGCCAGCAGCCAGCCTAGCGGGGGGGGCACAGATACGCAGTATTTT.

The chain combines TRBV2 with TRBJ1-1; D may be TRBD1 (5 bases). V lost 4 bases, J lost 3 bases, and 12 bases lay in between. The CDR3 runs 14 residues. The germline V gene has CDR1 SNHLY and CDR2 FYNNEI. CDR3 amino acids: CASSGGTMYTEAFF. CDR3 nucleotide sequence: TGTGCCAGCAGTGGCGGGACTATGTACACTGAAGCTTTCTTT.

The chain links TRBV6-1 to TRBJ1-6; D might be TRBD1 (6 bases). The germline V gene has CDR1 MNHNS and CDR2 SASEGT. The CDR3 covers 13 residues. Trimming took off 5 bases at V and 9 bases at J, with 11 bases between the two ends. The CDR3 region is CASSQKQGSPLHF. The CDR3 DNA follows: TGTGCCAGCAGTCAAAAACAGGGTTCACCCCTCCACTTT.

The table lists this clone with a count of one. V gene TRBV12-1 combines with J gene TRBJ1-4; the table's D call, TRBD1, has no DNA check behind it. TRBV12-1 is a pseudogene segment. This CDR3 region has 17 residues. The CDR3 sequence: CASSFGAGGGLSEKLFF. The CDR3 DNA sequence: TGTGCCAGCAGCTTCGGGGCAGGGGGCGGACTAAGTGAAAAACTGTTTTTT.

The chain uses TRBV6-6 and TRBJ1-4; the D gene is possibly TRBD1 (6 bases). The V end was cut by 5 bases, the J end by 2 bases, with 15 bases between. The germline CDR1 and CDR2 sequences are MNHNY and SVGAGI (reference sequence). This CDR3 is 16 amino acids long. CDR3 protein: CASSTQGRATNEKLFF. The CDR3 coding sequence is TGTGCCAGCAGTACTCAGGGGAGGGCGACTAATGAAAAACTGTTTTTT.

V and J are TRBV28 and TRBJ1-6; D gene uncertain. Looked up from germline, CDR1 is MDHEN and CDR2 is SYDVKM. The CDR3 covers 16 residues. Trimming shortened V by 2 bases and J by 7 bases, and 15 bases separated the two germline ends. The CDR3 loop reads CASSLGYHRSNSPLHF. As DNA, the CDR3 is TGTGCCAGCAGTTTAGGGTATCACAGAAGCAATTCACCCCTCCACTTT.

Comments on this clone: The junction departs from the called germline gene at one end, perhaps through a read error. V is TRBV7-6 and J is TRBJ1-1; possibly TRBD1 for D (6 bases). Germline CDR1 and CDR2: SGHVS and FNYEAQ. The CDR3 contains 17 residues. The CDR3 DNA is TGTGCCAGCAGCCTAGCATATTCGGGACAACAGAACACTGAAGCTTTCTTT. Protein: CASSLAYSGQQNTEAFF.

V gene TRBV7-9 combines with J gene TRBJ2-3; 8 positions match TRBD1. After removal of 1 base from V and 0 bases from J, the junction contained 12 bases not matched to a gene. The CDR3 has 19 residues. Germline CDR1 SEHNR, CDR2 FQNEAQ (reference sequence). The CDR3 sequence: CASSLGRRTGPTSTDTQYF. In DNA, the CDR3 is TGTGCCAGCAGCTTAGGCAGGCGGACAGGGCCTACTAGCACAGATACGCAGTATTTT.

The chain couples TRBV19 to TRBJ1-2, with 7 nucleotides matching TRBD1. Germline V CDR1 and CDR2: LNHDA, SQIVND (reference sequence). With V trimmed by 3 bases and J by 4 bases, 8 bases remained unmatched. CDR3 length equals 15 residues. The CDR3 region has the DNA TGTGCCAGTAGTATTACAGGGGCCCGAGGCTATGGCTACACCTTC. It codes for CASSITGARGYGYTF.

CDR3 DNA: TGTGCCAGCAGCACAGGACAGTCGGGATCACCCCTCCACTTT. Its protein is CASSTGQSGSPLHF. The chain links TRBV7-2 to TRBJ1-6; D is possibly TRBD1 (6 bases). The CDR3 totals 14 residues. V was clipped by 5 bases and J by 10 bases, with 15 bases between them. Per the germline V gene, CDR1 is SGHTA and CDR2 is FQGNSA.

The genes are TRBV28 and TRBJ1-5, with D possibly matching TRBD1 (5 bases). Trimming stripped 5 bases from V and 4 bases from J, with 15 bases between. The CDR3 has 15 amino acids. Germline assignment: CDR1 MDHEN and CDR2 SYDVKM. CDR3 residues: CASSPSGAGNQPQHF. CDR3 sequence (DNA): TGTGCCAGCAGTCCCTCCGGGGCGGGGAATCAGCCCCAGCATTTT.

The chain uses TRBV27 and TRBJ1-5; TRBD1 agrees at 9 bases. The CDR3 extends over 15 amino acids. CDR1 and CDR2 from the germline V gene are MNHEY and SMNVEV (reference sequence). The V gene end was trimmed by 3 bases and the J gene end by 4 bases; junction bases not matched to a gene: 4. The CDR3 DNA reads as TGTGCCAGCAGTTTCAAACAGGGGGCTAATCAGCCCCAGCATTTT. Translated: CASSFKQGANQPQHF.

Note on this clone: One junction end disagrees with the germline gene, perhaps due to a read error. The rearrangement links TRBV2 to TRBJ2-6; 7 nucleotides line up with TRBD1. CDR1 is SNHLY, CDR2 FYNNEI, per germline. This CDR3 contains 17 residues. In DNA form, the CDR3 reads TGTGCCAGCAGCCTCGGACAGGCCAACTCTGGGGCCAACGGCCTGACTTTC. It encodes CASSLGQANSGANGLTF.

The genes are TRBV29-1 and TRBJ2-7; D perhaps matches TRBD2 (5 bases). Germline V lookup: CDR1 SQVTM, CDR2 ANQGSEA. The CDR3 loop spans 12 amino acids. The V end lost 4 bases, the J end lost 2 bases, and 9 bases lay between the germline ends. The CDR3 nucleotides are TGCAGCGTTGTGGAGGACCCCTACGAGCAGTACTTC. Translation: CSVVEDPYEQYF.

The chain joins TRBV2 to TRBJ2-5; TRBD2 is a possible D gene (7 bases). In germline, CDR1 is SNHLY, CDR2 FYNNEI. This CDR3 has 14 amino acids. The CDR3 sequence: CAVVVRGRGETQYF. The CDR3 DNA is TGTGCTGTAGTGGTGCGGGGGCGGGGAGAGACCCAGTACTTC.

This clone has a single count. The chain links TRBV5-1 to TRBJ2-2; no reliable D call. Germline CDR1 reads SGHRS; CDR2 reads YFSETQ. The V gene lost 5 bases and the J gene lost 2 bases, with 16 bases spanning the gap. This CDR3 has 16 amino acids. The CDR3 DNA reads TGCGCCAGCAGTCTTCAGGCTAACCTAAACACCGGGGAGCTGTTTTTT. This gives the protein CASSLQANLNTGELFF.

CDR3: CASNRAGPTYEQYF. The CDR3 bases are TGTGCCAGCAATAGAGCGGGGCCGACCTACGAGCAGTACTTC. The V gene is TRBV2, the J gene TRBJ2-5; the match to TRBD2 covers 7 bases. The DNA matches TRBJ2-7 better at its end, which makes the J call doubtful. Germline values: CDR1 SNHLY, CDR2 FYNNEI. The CDR3 loop spans 14 amino acids.

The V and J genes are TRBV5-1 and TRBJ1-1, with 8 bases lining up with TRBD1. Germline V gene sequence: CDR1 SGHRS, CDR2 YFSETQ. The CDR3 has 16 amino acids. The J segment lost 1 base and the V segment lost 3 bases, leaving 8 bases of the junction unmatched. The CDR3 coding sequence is TGCGCCAGCAGCTCGACCGCCGGGACAGGGAACACTGAAGCTTTCTTT. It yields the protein CASSSTAGTGNTEAFF.

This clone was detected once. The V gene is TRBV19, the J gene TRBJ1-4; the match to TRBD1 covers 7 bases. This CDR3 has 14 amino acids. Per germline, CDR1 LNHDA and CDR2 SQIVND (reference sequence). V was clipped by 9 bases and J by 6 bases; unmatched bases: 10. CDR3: CASRGQYSYEKLFF. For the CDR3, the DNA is TGTGCCAGCAGGGGACAGTACAGTTATGAAAAACTGTTTTTT.

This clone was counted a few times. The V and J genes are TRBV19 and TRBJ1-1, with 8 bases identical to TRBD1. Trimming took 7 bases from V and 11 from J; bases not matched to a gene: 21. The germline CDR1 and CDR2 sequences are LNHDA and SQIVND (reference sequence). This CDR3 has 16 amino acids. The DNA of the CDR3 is TGTGCCAGTAACCAAGCAGGGGGCGCGAGTATAGGAGGGGCTTTCTTT. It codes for CASNQAGGASIGGAFF.

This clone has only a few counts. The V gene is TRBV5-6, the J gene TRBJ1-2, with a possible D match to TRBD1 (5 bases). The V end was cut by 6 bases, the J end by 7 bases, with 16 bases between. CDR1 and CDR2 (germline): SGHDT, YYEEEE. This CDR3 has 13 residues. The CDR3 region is CASTLMGGAGYTF. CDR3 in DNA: TGTGCCAGCACCCTGATGGGAGGGGCTGGCTACACCTTC.

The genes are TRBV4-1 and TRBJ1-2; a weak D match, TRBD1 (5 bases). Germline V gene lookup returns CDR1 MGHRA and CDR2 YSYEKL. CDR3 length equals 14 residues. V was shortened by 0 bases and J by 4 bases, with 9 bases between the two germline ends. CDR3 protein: CASSQDPGPYGYTF. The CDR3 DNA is TGCGCCAGCAGCCAAGATCCAGGGCCCTATGGCTACACCTTC.

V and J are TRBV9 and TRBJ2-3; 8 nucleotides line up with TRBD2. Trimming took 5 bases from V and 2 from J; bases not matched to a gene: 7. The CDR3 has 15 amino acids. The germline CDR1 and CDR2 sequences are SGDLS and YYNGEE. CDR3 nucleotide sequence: TGTGCCAGCAGTCCCGGGGGGGCCCTCACAGATACGCAGTATTTT. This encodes CASSPGGALTDTQYF.

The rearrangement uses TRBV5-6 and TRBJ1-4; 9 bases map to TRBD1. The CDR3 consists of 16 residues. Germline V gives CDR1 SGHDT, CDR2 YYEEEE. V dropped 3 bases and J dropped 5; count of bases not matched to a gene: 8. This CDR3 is CASSSLAGTGNEKLFF. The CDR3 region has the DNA TGTGCCAGCAGCTCACTTGCCGGGACAGGGAATGAAAAACTGTTTTTT.

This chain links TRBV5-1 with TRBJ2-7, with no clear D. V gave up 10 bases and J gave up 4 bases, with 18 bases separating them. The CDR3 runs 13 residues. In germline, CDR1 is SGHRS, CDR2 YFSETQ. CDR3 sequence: CAPNTGPGYEQYF. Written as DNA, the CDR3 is TGCGCCCCGAACACGGGTCCCGGGTACGAGCAGTACTTC.

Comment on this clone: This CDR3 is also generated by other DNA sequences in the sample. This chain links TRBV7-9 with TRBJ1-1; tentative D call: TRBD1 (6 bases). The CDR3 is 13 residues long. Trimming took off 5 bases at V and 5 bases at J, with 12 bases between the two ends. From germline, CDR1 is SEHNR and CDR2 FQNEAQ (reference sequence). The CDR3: CASSLEGGTEAFF. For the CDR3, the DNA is TGTGCCAGCAGCCTAGAGGGGGGGACTGAAGCTTTCTTT.

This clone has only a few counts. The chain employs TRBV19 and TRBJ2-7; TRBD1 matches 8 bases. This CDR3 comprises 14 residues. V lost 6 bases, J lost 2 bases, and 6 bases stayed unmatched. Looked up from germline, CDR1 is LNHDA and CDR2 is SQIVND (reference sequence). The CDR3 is CASRMTGEAYEQYF. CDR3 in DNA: TGTGCCAGTAGGATGACAGGGGAAGCCTACGAGCAGTACTTC.

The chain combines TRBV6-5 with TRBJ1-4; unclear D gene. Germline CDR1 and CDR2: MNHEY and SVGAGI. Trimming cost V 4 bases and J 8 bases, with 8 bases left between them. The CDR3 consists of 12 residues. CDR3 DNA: TGTGCCAGCAGTTCCCCACAAGAAAAACTGTTTTTT. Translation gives CASSSPQEKLFF.

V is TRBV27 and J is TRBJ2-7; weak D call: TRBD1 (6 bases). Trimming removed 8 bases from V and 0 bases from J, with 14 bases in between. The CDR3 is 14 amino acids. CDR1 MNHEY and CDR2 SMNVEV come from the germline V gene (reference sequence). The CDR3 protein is CASRPGHLSYEQYF. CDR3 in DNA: TGTGCCAGCCGACCGGGACACCTCTCCTACGAGCAGTACTTC.

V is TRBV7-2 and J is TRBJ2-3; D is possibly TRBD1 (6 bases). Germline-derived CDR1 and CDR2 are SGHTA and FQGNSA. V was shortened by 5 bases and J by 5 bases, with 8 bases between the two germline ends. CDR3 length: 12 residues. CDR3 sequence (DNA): TGTGCCAGCAGCCAAGGGGGAGATACGCAGTATTTT. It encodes CASSQGGDTQYF.